The next 26 T cell receptor beta chains were all read from a single sample in a study of cytomegalovirus exposure and HLA in healthy donors. The PCR made use of 60 Vbeta and 13 Jbeta primers. Assay used: immunoSEQ multiplex PCR; TCRdb lists only in-frame clones, some missing. The sample contains some 150,000 clones, about 83% of which appear only once. The sample taken for sequencing was PBMCs. All receptors come from a woman in her 30s in good health and CMV-seronegative.

The V call is TRBV11-2, the J call TRBJ1-2, with D hard to call. Per germline, CDR1 SGHAT and CDR2 FQNNGV. This CDR3 contains 13 residues. Between the trimmed V and J ends, which lost 4 bases and 13 bases, there was a span of 19 bases. CDR3 DNA sequence: TGTGCCAGCAGCTCCCTAGGCCCGGGTCTCTCCACCTTC. Amino acids: CASSSLGPGLSTF.

This chain uses TRBV28 with TRBJ1-2, with TRBD1 matching 8 bases. Germline CDR1 is MDHEN and CDR2 is SYDVKM. This CDR3 spans 16 amino acids. After removal of 6 bases from V and 4 bases from J, the junction contained 13 bases not matched to a gene. The CDR3 sequence is CASSNFQGAGGYGYTF. The CDR3, as DNA: TGTGCCAGCAGCAATTTCCAGGGGGCCGGGGGCTATGGCTACACCTTC.

This chain joins TRBV28 and TRBJ2-7, with D hard to call. V gave up 6 bases and J gave up 4 bases, with 13 bases separating them. CDR1 and CDR2 (germline): MDHEN, SYDVKM. The CDR3 spans 13 residues. CDR3 in amino acids: CASSPRYWYEQYF. The DNA of the CDR3 is TGTGCCAGCAGCCCCAGGTATTGGTACGAGCAGTACTTC.

The genes are TRBV21-1 and TRBJ2-1; TRBD2 was called by the table and not checked on the DNA. TRBV21-1 has pseudogene status. The CDR3 has 15 amino acids. In DNA, the CDR3 is TGTGCCAGCAGCAAAGGGTGGACTAGCTCGAATGAGCAGTTCTTC. Translating gives CASSKGWTSSNEQFF.

V is TRBV5-8 and J is TRBJ2-3; a possible D gene is TRBD2 (5 bases). Trimming took 0 bases from V and 2 from J, leaving 10 bases between them. The CDR3 consists of 15 residues. The germline CDR1 and CDR2 sequences are SGHTS and YDEGEE. CDR3 sequence reads: CASSLASYDTDTQYF. The CDR3 coding sequence is TGTGCCAGCAGCTTGGCTAGCTATGACACAGATACGCAGTATTTT.

This chain links TRBV9 with TRBJ1-1, with TRBD1 matching over 12 bases. The CDR3 has 18 residues. V lost 3 bases and J lost 2; bases outside the gene matches: 11. Germline values: CDR1 SGDLS, CDR2 YYNGEE. Here the CDR3 DNA reads TGTGCCAGCAGCGAGGGTTCGGGACAGGGGGCTTTCAACACTGAAGCTTTCTTT. This encodes CASSEGSGQGAFNTEAFF.

This clone was observed once. The chain couples TRBV5-1 to TRBJ2-3; perhaps TRBD1 as D (6 bases). The V end was cut by 2 bases, the J end by 6 bases, with 10 bases between. CDR3 length: 13 amino acids. Germline V gives CDR1 SGHRS, CDR2 YFSETQ. This CDR3 reads CASSLNRVDTQYF. The CDR3 DNA follows: TGCGCCAGCAGCTTAAACAGGGTGGATACGCAGTATTTT.

CDR3: CASSLAGGRDTQYF. CDR3 nucleotides: TGTGCCAGCAGTTTAGCGGGGGGCCGCGATACGCAGTATTTT. The J gene is TRBJ2-3, the V gene TRBV6-5, with 10 bases identical to TRBD2. The CDR3 spans 14 residues. Per germline, CDR1 MNHEY and CDR2 SVGAGI. J was trimmed by 6 bases and V by 4 bases; bases with no gene match: 4.

The J gene is TRBJ2-2, the V gene TRBV18; D gene uncertain. CDR1 is KGHSH and CDR2 is LQKENI in the germline V gene. V was cut by 3 bases and J by 2 bases, with 10 bases left in between. The CDR3 is made up of 15 amino acids. CDR3 protein: CASSPSARNTGELFF. The CDR3 region has the DNA TGTGCCAGCTCACCGTCTGCCAGAAACACCGGGGAGCTGTTTTTT.

V is TRBV19 and J is TRBJ2-6; 7 nucleotides align to TRBD1. The CDR3 contains 18 residues. The V segment lost 2 bases and the J segment 0 bases; nucleotides outside the gene matches: 7. Germline V lookup: CDR1 LNHDA, CDR2 SQIVND (reference sequence). The chain's CDR3 is CASSIFGQVLSGANVLTF. The CDR3 coding sequence is TGTGCCAGTAGTATATTTGGACAGGTCCTCTCTGGGGCCAACGTCCTGACTTTC.

The chain carries TRBV7-2 and TRBJ2-3; 7 nucleotides line up with TRBD2. CDR1 and CDR2 (germline): SGHTA, FQGNSA. V dropped 6 bases and J dropped 10; count of bases not matched to a gene: 10. The CDR3 runs 13 residues. DNA for the CDR3: TGTGCCAGCAGACCTAGCGGCGGGTTGGCGCAGTATTTT. The encoded protein is CASRPSGGLAQYF.

The chain recombines TRBV7-9 with TRBJ2-1; D is uncertain. The V and J ends lost 5 bases and 4 bases respectively, with 18 bases between them. Germline lookup yields CDR1 SEHNR and CDR2 FQNEAQ (reference sequence). CDR3 length equals 16 residues. CDR3 in DNA: TGTGCCAGCAGCCCCCCTCCGTGGCCAGGATACAATGAGCAGTTCTTC. The encoded protein is CASSPPPWPGYNEQFF. The whole variable domain, remainder taken from reference TRBV7-9 and TRBJ2-1, is DTGVSQNPRHKITKRGQNVTFRCDPISEHNRLYWYRQTLGQGPEFLTYFQNEAQLEKSRLLSDRFSAERPKGSFSTLEIQRTEQGDSAMYLCASSPPPWPGYNEQFFGPGTRLTVL.

V and J are TRBV28 and TRBJ1-1; 8 bases map to TRBD1. Germline loops: CDR1 MDHEN, CDR2 SYDVKM. After removal of 7 bases from V and 4 bases from J, the junction contained 8 bases not matched to a gene. This CDR3 has 14 residues. The CDR3 here is CASITGQEVTEAFF. CDR3 nucleotides: TGTGCCAGCATCACGGGACAGGAGGTCACTGAAGCTTTCTTT.

This chain joins TRBV27 and TRBJ2-7; TRBD2 is a possible D gene (6 bases). Trimming stripped 4 bases from V and 6 bases from J, with 13 bases between. The CDR3 length is 13 residues. CDR1 is MNHEY and CDR2 is SMNVEV in the germline V gene (reference sequence). CDR3 nucleotides: TGTGCCAGCAGTTACGGGGGAGTTAGCGAGCAGTACTTC. Translated: CASSYGGVSEQYF.

This chain joins TRBV7-2 and TRBJ1-2; no firm D call. Germline CDR1 is SGHTA and CDR2 is FQGNSA. The germline V and J ends were trimmed by 5 bases and 0 bases, with 4 bases remaining between them. The CDR3 runs 12 residues. The CDR3 DNA follows: TGTGCCAGCAGCGTCACTAACTATGGCTACACCTTC. Residues: CASSVTNYGYTF.

A single count supports this clone. The chain joins TRBV11-1 to TRBJ2-2; 8 nucleotides match TRBD1. The germline V gene has CDR1 SGHAT and CDR2 FQDESV (reference sequence). The CDR3 has 15 residues. V lost 3 bases and J lost 4; bases outside the gene matches: 4. The CDR3 DNA reads as TGTGCCAGCAGCTTGCCAGGGGGCGTCACCGGGGAGCTGTTTTTT. Translated: CASSLPGGVTGELFF. The variable domain in full, with the rest retrieved from reference TRBV11-1 and TRBJ2-2, is EAEVAQSPRYKITEKSQAVAFWCDPISGHATLYWYRQILGQGPELLVQFQDESVVDDSQLPKDRFSAERLKGVDSTLKIQPAELGDSAMYLCASSLPGGVTGELFFGEGSRLTVL.

The genes are TRBV5-1 and TRBJ2-7; 7 bases are a match to TRBD1. V lost 4 bases and J lost 6; bases outside the gene matches: 7. CDR1 and CDR2 (germline): SGHRS, YFSETQ. The CDR3 covers 13 residues. CDR3 region: CASSPDRVGEQYF. The DNA for the CDR3 is TGCGCCAGCAGCCCAGACAGGGTGGGCGAGCAGTACTTC.

The gene calls are TRBV2 and TRBJ1-1; D remains ambiguous. Per germline, CDR1 SNHLY and CDR2 FYNNEI. The CDR3 has 13 residues. V dropped 2 bases and J dropped 1 base, with 5 bases sitting between them. CDR3 loop: CASSEQQNTEAFF. CDR3 DNA: TGTGCCAGCAGTGAACAACAGAACACTGAAGCTTTCTTT. Drawing the rest from reference TRBV2 and TRBJ1-1, the complete variable domain is EPEVTQTPSHQVTQMGQEVILRCVPISNHLYFYWYRQILGQKVEFLVSFYNNEISEKSEIFDDQFSVERPDGSNFTLKIRSTKLEDSAMYFCASSEQQNTEAFFGQGTRLTVV.

V usage is TRBV15 and J usage is TRBJ2-5, with a possible D match to TRBD2 (5 bases). The CDR3 sequence is 16 residues long. CDR1 is LNHNV and CDR2 is YYDKDF in the germline V gene (reference sequence). Trimming removed 3 bases from V and 1 base from J, with 15 bases in between. The CDR3 protein is CATSSGLLIPQETQYF. The CDR3 nucleotides are TGTGCCACCAGCAGTGGACTCCTTATACCCCAAGAGACCCAGTACTTC.

The V call is TRBV2, the J call TRBJ2-7; the D gene is possibly TRBD2 (6 bases). V was trimmed by 7 bases and J by 5 bases, leaving 15 bases between them. The CDR3 consists of 13 residues. CDR1 and CDR2 (germline): SNHLY, FYNNEI. The CDR3 DNA follows: TGTGCCAGCAACGGGTGGCGGGGAAACGAGCAGTACTTC. Protein: CASNGWRGNEQYF.

The chain combines TRBV27 with TRBJ1-1, with TRBD1 matching 11 bases. CDR1 and CDR2 from the germline V gene are MNHEY and SMNVEV (reference sequence). This CDR3 spans 16 amino acids. The V gene end was trimmed by 0 bases and the J gene end by 2 bases; junction bases not matched to a gene: 2. Here the CDR3 reads CASSLSGQGANTEAFF. The DNA for the CDR3 is TGTGCCAGCAGTTTATCCGGACAGGGGGCTAACACTGAAGCTTTCTTT.

The V call is TRBV4-1, the J call TRBJ2-7, with 9 bases fitting TRBD1. Trimming removed 4 bases from V and 6 bases from J; junction bases left unmatched: 16. CDR1 and CDR2 from the germline V gene are MGHRA and YSYEKL. The CDR3 extends over 17 amino acids. The CDR3 coding sequence is TGCGCCAGCAGCCTACCAGGAACGGGGACAGGGCTTCCCGAGCAGTACTTC. Translating it yields CASSLPGTGTGLPEQYF.

The chain couples TRBV19 to TRBJ1-4, with 7 nucleotides matching TRBD1. CDR1 LNHDA and CDR2 SQIVND come from the germline V gene (reference sequence). The V and J ends lost 8 bases and 5 bases, in that order; junction bases with no gene match: 11. The CDR3 is 15 residues long. In DNA, the CDR3 is TGTGCCAGTCGTTTTCCGGGACAGTCGAATGAAAAACTGTTTTTT. Protein: CASRFPGQSNEKLFF.

The chain carries TRBV19 and TRBJ2-1, with 13 bases matching TRBD2. In germline, CDR1 is LNHDA, CDR2 SQIVND (reference sequence). After removal of 6 bases from V and 9 bases from J, the junction contained 5 bases not matched to a gene. This CDR3 spans 14 amino acids. The CDR3 region is CASSPLAGGREQFF. The CDR3, as DNA: TGTGCCAGTAGCCCACTAGCGGGAGGGCGTGAGCAGTTCTTC.

V usage is TRBV4-2 and J usage is TRBJ2-7; the D gene is possibly TRBD1 (5 bases). There are 14 residues in the CDR3. Germline loops: CDR1 LGHNA, CDR2 YNFKEQ. V lost 0 bases, J lost 5 bases, and 11 bases lay in between. The CDR3 nucleotides read TGTGCCAGCAGCCAAGAGGTCAGGGTGGACGAGCAGTACTTC. Its protein is CASSQEVRVDEQYF.

The chain employs TRBV11-2 and TRBJ2-7; TRBD2 matches at 7 bases. The J segment lost 4 bases and the V segment lost 6 bases, leaving 3 bases of the junction unmatched. The V gene's germline CDR1 is SGHAT and CDR2 FQNNGV. The CDR3 consists of 12 residues. For the CDR3, the DNA is TGTGCCAGCAGTGGGGAGGGATACGAGCAGTACTTC. This translates into CASSGEGYEQYF. The whole variable domain, remainder taken from reference TRBV11-2 and TRBJ2-7, is EAGVAQSPRYKIIEKRQSVAFWCNPISGHATLYWYQQILGQGPKLLIQFQNNGVVDDSQLPKDRFSAERLKGVDSTLKIQPAKLEDSAVYLCASSGEGYEQYFGPGTRLTVT.